Listed below are T cell receptor beta chains from one sample, sequenced in a study of T cell changes during pregnancy in multiple sclerosis. Sequenced by immunoSEQ multiplex PCR; TCRdb stores in-frame clones only, minus some. The profile shows 50,000 or so clones, approximately 92% of them singletons. This sample comprised CD4+ T cells from peripheral blood mononuclear cells, obtained in the third trimester of pregnancy. The receptors derive from a female donor with multiple sclerosis, enrolled in a pregnancy study. The CDR3 runs from the conserved cysteine through the conserved F or W. Fields, in order: D gene, J gene, V gene, clone size, CDR3 protein, CDR3 DNA. The D gene is left open where the match is weak. Clone size is not always given. Where it is, it says once, few, many or a class for expanded clones.

d_gene: TRBD1; j_gene: TRBJ2-1; v_gene: TRBV27; abundance: -; CDR3aa: CASQGDRKIYNEQFF; CDR3nt: TGTGCCAGCCAGGGGGACAGAAAGATATACAATGAGCAGTTCTTC
d_gene: -; j_gene: TRBJ1-2; v_gene: TRBV2; abundance: -; CDR3aa: CASSEVPPEGYTF; CDR3nt: TGTGCCAGCAGTGAAGTTCCACCCGAGGGCTACACCTTC
d_gene: TRBD1; j_gene: TRBJ2-6; v_gene: TRBV5-1; abundance: -; CDR3aa: CASSFYGQGTSSGANVLTF; CDR3nt: TGCGCCAGCAGCTTCTACGGACAGGGGACCAGCTCTGGGGCCAACGTCCTGACTTTC
d_gene: -; j_gene: TRBJ1-2; v_gene: TRBV30; abundance: -; CDR3aa: CAWSVGGDYGYTF; CDR3nt: TGTGCCTGGAGTGTGGGAGGGGACTATGGCTACACCTTC
d_gene: TRBD2; j_gene: TRBJ2-3; v_gene: TRBV9; abundance: -; CDR3aa: CASSALAAPDTQYF; CDR3nt: TGTGCCAGCAGCGCTCTAGCGGCTCCAGATACGCAGTATTTT
d_gene: -; j_gene: TRBJ1-1; v_gene: TRBV6-5; abundance: -; CDR3aa: CASSYAGVTEAFF; CDR3nt: TGTGCCAGCAGTTACGCCGGTGTCACTGAAGCTTTCTTT
d_gene: -; j_gene: TRBJ1-2; v_gene: TRBV30; abundance: -; CDR3aa: CAWSGTLSNYGYTF; CDR3nt: TGTGCCTGGTCCGGGACACTCTCTAACTATGGCTACACCTTC
d_gene: -; j_gene: TRBJ1-6; v_gene: TRBV6-5; abundance: -; CDR3aa: CASREQRNSPLHF; CDR3nt: TGTGCCAGCAGGGAGCAGAGAAATTCACCCCTCCACTTT
d_gene: -; j_gene: TRBJ1-1; v_gene: TRBV25-1; abundance: -; CDR3aa: CASSEYPRGGMNTEAFF; CDR3nt: TGTGCCAGCAGTGAATACCCGCGTGGGGGGATGAACACTGAAGCTTTCTTT
d_gene: -; j_gene: TRBJ2-2; v_gene: TRBV5-5; abundance: -; CDR3aa: CASSLAPSKNAGELFF; CDR3nt: TGTGCCAGCAGCTTGGCCCCTAGCAAAAACGCCGGGGAGCTGTTTTTT
d_gene: TRBD1; j_gene: TRBJ2-1; v_gene: TRBV27; abundance: -; CDR3aa: CASSDRDRGRPNEQFF; CDR3nt: TGTGCCAGCAGTGACCGGGACAGGGGGCGCCCCAATGAGCAGTTCTTC
d_gene: TRBD1; j_gene: TRBJ1-4; v_gene: TRBV5-1; abundance: -; CDR3aa: CASSLAGRQGINEKLFF; CDR3nt: TGCGCCAGCAGCTTGGCCGGGAGACAGGGCATAAATGAAAAACTGTTTTTT
d_gene: -; j_gene: TRBJ2-1; v_gene: TRBV6-1; abundance: -; CDR3aa: CASSENWGSSGQFF; CDR3nt: TGTGCCAGCAGTGAAAATTGGGGCTCCTCAGGGCAGTTCTTC
d_gene: TRBD1; j_gene: TRBJ2-7; v_gene: TRBV27; abundance: -; CDR3aa: CASSLGQGGEQYF; CDR3nt: TGTGCCAGCAGTTTGGGACAGGGAGGCGAGCAGTACTTC
d_gene: TRBD2; j_gene: TRBJ2-7; v_gene: TRBV4-1; abundance: -; CDR3aa: CASSQGGGRSYEQYF; CDR3nt: TGCGCCAGCAGCCAAGGGGGGGGGAGGAGCTACGAGCAGTACTTC
d_gene: TRBD1; j_gene: TRBJ2-2; v_gene: TRBV6-5; abundance: -; CDR3aa: CASSSEGQPRFGELFF; CDR3nt: TGTGCCAGCAGTTCAGAGGGACAGCCACGATTCGGGGAGCTGTTTTTT
d_gene: -; j_gene: TRBJ2-6; v_gene: TRBV5-5; abundance: -; CDR3aa: CASSPQGSGANVLTF; CDR3nt: TGTGCCAGCAGCCCCCAGGGGTCTGGGGCCAACGTCCTGACTTTC
d_gene: -; j_gene: TRBJ2-2; v_gene: TRBV6-5; abundance: -; CDR3aa: CASSYWQTNTGELFF; CDR3nt: TGTGCCAGCAGTTACTGGCAGACGAACACCGGGGAGCTGTTTTTT
d_gene: TRBD2; j_gene: TRBJ2-7; v_gene: TRBV29-1; abundance: -; CDR3aa: CSVSGTTSYEQYF; CDR3nt: TGCAGCGTCTCCGGGACTACCTCCTACGAGCAGTACTTC
d_gene: -; j_gene: TRBJ2-3; v_gene: TRBV6-4; abundance: -; CDR3aa: CASSDWAADTQYF; CDR3nt: TGTGCCAGCAGTGACTGGGCAGCAGATACGCAGTATTTT
d_gene: TRBD2; j_gene: TRBJ2-1; v_gene: TRBV2; abundance: -; CDR3aa: CASSQTSGAYNEQFF; CDR3nt: TGTGCCAGCAGCCAAACTAGCGGGGCTTACAATGAGCAGTTCTTC
d_gene: -; j_gene: TRBJ2-1; v_gene: TRBV5-6; abundance: -; CDR3aa: CASTSSRWTYNEQFF; CDR3nt: TGTGCCAGCACCTCGTCCAGGTGGACCTACAATGAGCAGTTCTTC
d_gene: TRBD1; j_gene: TRBJ1-2; v_gene: TRBV6-5; abundance: -; CDR3aa: CASSATRGRFGYTF; CDR3nt: TGTGCCAGCAGCGCAACCAGGGGGCGCTTTGGCTACACCTTC
d_gene: -; j_gene: TRBJ2-7; v_gene: TRBV30; abundance: -; CDR3aa: CAWTVGGVSSYEQYF; CDR3nt: TGTGCCTGGACCGTCGGCGGGGTTAGCTCCTACGAGCAGTACTTC
d_gene: -; j_gene: TRBJ1-3; v_gene: TRBV7-2; abundance: once; CDR3aa: CASSSVQGIGNTIYF; CDR3nt: TGTGCCAGCAGCTCCGTCCAGGGGATCGGAAACACCATATATTTT
d_gene: TRBD1; j_gene: TRBJ1-2; v_gene: TRBV19; abundance: -; CDR3aa: CASSNRDRVAPRGQGYTF; CDR3nt: TGTGCCAGTAGTAACCGGGACAGGGTCGCCCCCCGGGGTCAGGGCTACACCTTC
d_gene: TRBD1; j_gene: TRBJ1-1; v_gene: TRBV18; abundance: -; CDR3aa: CASSPFGTGANTEAFF; CDR3nt: TGTGCCAGCTCACCCTTCGGGACAGGCGCCAACACTGAAGCTTTCTTT